The 13 T cell receptor beta chains below all came from one sample that was sequenced in a study of blood T cell repertoires in COVID-19. The method was immunoSEQ multiplex PCR; TCRdb's version includes in-frame clones alone and lacks a portion of them. Seen here are hundreds of thousands of clones, around 90% observed once, and the top ten hold 1.5% to 2%. Sequencing was done on a sample of PBMCs or T cells enriched from blood (not recorded which). The receptors were sampled from a woman aged 45-59 years who had recovered from COVID-19.

The chain links TRBV2 to TRBJ2-1; D possibly corresponds to TRBD2 (5 bases). CDR1 and CDR2 from the germline V gene are SNHLY and FYNNEI. This CDR3 contains 13 residues. V lost 3 bases and J lost 10, with 13 bases in between. The CDR3 coding sequence is TGTGCCAGCAGTGACTGGGAGCCCCGGGAGCAGTTCTTC. Protein: CASSDWEPREQFF.

The rearrangement links TRBV5-1 to TRBJ1-3; TRBD1 might be the D (5 bases). This CDR3 comprises 15 residues. Germline V CDR1 and CDR2: SGHRS, YFSETQ. V dropped 1 base and J dropped 0 bases, with 8 bases sitting between them. This CDR3 reads CASSLWGGSGNTIYF. The CDR3 nucleotides read TGCGCCAGCAGCTTGTGGGGGGGCTCTGGAAACACCATATATTTT.

V and J are TRBV11-2 and TRBJ1-2, with a weak D call TRBD1 (5 bases). The germline V and J ends were trimmed by 1 base and 3 bases, with 12 bases remaining between them. Per germline, CDR1 SGHAT and CDR2 FQNNGV. This CDR3 contains 15 residues. Here the CDR3 reads CASSLAGGSDYGYTF. The CDR3 DNA sequence: TGTGCCAGCAGCTTAGCGGGGGGTTCGGACTATGGCTACACCTTC.

V usage is TRBV5-1 and J usage is TRBJ1-1, with D possibly being TRBD1 (6 bases). Germline V CDR1 and CDR2: SGHRS, YFSETQ. V gave up 2 bases and J gave up 4 bases, with 12 bases separating them. The CDR3 consists of 14 residues. The CDR3 loop reads CASSFGSGATEAFF. The CDR3 nucleotides are TGCGCCAGCAGCTTCGGGTCAGGGGCCACTGAAGCTTTCTTT.

J is TRBJ2-1 and V is TRBV27, with 9 bases identical to TRBD1. CDR3 size: 15 residues. Germline V lookup: CDR1 MNHEY, CDR2 SMNVEV (reference sequence). The junction had 7 bases not matched to a gene; V was cut back by 2 bases and J by 8 bases. CDR3 coding DNA: TGTGCCAGCAGTTTACGGCAGGACAGGGGTCATGAGCAGTTCTTC. Its protein product is CASSLRQDRGHEQFF.

The chain carries TRBV29-1 and TRBJ2-3; 10 bases fit TRBD2. Germline CDR1 reads SQVTM; CDR2 reads ANQGSEA. This CDR3 comprises 15 residues. V trimming: 2 bases; J trimming: 4 bases; junction bases outside the gene matches: 6. The CDR3 nucleotides read TGCAGCGTTGAATTGAGCGGGAGGGCCCCAGATACGCAGTATTTT. It encodes CSVELSGRAPDTQYF.

The chain employs TRBV5-1 and TRBJ2-3; 8 bases are a match to TRBD2. V shed 0 bases, J shed 0 bases, and the junction held 6 bases outside the gene matches. From germline, CDR1 is SGHRS and CDR2 YFSETQ. CDR3 length equals 17 residues. The CDR3 is CASSLAVSGASTDTQYF. In DNA form, the CDR3 reads TGCGCCAGCAGCTTGGCTGTTAGCGGGGCAAGCACAGATACGCAGTATTTT.

V is TRBV7-3 and J is TRBJ1-1, with D hard to call. The CDR3 covers 14 residues. Germline V lookup: CDR1 SGHTA, CDR2 FQGTGA. Trimming cost V 1 base and J 1 base, with 7 bases left between them. CDR3 DNA sequence: TGTGCCAGCAGCTTAAACCCCGGGAACACTGAAGCTTTCTTT. Encoded protein: CASSLNPGNTEAFF.

The genes are TRBV28 and TRBJ1-5, with a weak D call TRBD1 (6 bases). V was clipped by 3 bases and J by 3 bases, with 9 bases between them. This CDR3 is built from 14 residues. Germline values: CDR1 MDHEN, CDR2 SYDVKM. The chain's CDR3 is CASSFQGHNQPQHF. As DNA, the CDR3 is TGTGCCAGCAGTTTCCAGGGGCACAATCAGCCCCAGCATTTT.

The rearrangement uses TRBV30 and TRBJ1-6, with 11 nucleotides matching TRBD1. V lost 7 bases and J lost 10; bases outside the gene matches: 12. The germline gives CDR1 GTSNPN, CDR2 SVGIG (reference sequence). This CDR3 is built from 15 residues. This CDR3 is CASQRTGTGGSPLHF. In nucleotides, the CDR3 is TGTGCCTCACAACGCACCGGGACAGGGGGATCACCCCTCCACTTT.

The genes are TRBV5-6 and TRBJ1-4, with D possibly being TRBD1 (6 bases). Germline CDR1 is SGHDT and CDR2 is YYEEEE. Trimming removed 2 bases at V and 6 bases at J, with 20 bases between. The CDR3 covers 17 residues. The CDR3 protein is CASSFKTGWDGDEKLFF. CDR3 sequence (DNA): TGTGCCAGCAGCTTTAAGACAGGATGGGACGGGGATGAAAAACTGTTTTTT.

This chain joins TRBV30 and TRBJ1-2; D may be TRBD1 (5 bases). CDR3 length equals 15 residues. Trimming removed 3 bases from V and 1 base from J, with 15 bases in between. Germline loops: CDR1 GTSNPN, CDR2 SVGIG (reference sequence). The chain's CDR3 is CAWRDAGLNNYGYTF. CDR3 DNA sequence: TGTGCCTGGAGGGACGCGGGACTTAATAACTATGGCTACACCTTC.

The chain recombines TRBV27 with TRBJ2-5; 8 bases are shared with TRBD1. Trimming cost V 4 bases and J 5 bases; bases outside gene matches: 6. The germline V gene encodes CDR1 MNHEY and CDR2 SMNVEV (reference sequence). This CDR3 is 14 amino acids long. CDR3 nucleotides: TGTGCCAGCAGTTCCCTGGACAGGGCGGAGACCCAGTACTTC. Residues: CASSSLDRAETQYF.